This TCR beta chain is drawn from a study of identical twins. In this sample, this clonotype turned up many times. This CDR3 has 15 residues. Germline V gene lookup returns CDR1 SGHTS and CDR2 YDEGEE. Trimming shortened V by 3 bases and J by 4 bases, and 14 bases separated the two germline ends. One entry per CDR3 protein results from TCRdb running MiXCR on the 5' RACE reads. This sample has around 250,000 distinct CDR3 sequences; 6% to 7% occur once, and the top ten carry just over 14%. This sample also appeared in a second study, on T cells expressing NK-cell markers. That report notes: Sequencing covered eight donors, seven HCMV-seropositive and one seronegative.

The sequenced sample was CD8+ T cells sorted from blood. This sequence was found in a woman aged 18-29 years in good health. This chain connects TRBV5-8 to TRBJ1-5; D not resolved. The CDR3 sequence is CASSSGWSGNQPQHF. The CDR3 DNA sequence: TGTGCCAGCAGCTCCGGTTGGAGCGGGAATCAGCCCCAGCATTTT.